The 8 T cell receptor beta chains below come from one sample, sequenced in a study of CD8+ T cells in alopecia areata. Sequencing templates came from extracted RNA that was reverse transcribed into cDNA. Data came from immunoSEQ multiplex PCR; TCRdb stores just in-frame clones and leaves some out. The table includes approximately 210,000 clones, 50% to 75% detected once. Stated treatment: oral pan-JAK inhibitor, 5-10 mg twice daily. The source was CD4+ T cells sorted from blood, collected at week 4, from a patient treated with tofacitinib. Receptor source: a human donor with alopecia areata.

This clone was detected only a few times. This chain links TRBV27 with TRBJ2-1, with 12 bases that match TRBD2. Trimming removed 5 bases from V and 8 bases from J; junction bases left unmatched: 16. Germline CDR1 and CDR2: MNHEY and SMNVEV (reference sequence). The CDR3 sequence is 18 residues long. This CDR3 reads CASSPRWLAGGPVYEQFF. In DNA, the CDR3 is TGTGCCAGCAGTCCCCGGTGGCTAGCGGGGGGGCCTGTCTATGAGCAGTTCTTC.

On this clone: The junction departs from the called germline gene at one end, perhaps through a read error. This rearrangement joins TRBV5-6 to TRBJ1-5, with D perhaps matching TRBD1 (5 bases). Germline V gene data show CDR1 as SGHDT and CDR2 as YYEEEE. The CDR3 covers 11 residues. This CDR3 is CASSFTGPGNF. The CDR3 nucleotides are TGTGCCAGCAGCTTTACAGGTCCGGGGAATTTT.

The chain is built from TRBV28 and TRBJ2-5; 10 bases line up with TRBD1. CDR1 is MDHEN and CDR2 is SYDVKM in the germline V gene. The V segment lost 3 bases and the J segment 7 bases; nucleotides outside the gene matches: 2. This CDR3 is built from 13 residues. The CDR3 nucleotides are TGTGCCAGCAGTTTTGGACAGGGGGGGACCCAGTACTTC. Translating gives CASSFGQGGTQYF.

V and J are TRBV10-1 and TRBJ1-1, with 8 bases identical to TRBD1. V shed 5 bases and J 1 base; nucleotides not matched to a gene: 3. Germline assignment: CDR1 WNHNN and CDR2 SYGVQD (reference sequence). This CDR3 comprises 14 residues. CDR3 nucleotide sequence: TGCGCCAGCAGTTCCGGACAGGGGAACACTGAAGCTTTCTTT. This gives the protein CASSSGQGNTEAFF.

The sample holds one count of this clone. The rearrangement uses TRBV5-4 and TRBJ1-1; unclear D gene. This CDR3 spans 14 amino acids. V gave up 3 bases and J gave up 2 bases, with 11 bases separating them. The V gene's germline CDR1 is SGHNT and CDR2 YYREEE (reference sequence). The CDR3 loop reads CASSSVGVNTEAFF. The CDR3 coding sequence is TGTGCCAGCAGCTCAGTCGGAGTCAACACTGAAGCTTTCTTT. The whole variable domain, filled in from reference TRBV5-4 and TRBJ1-1, reads ETGVTQSPTHLIKTRGQQVTLRCSSQSGHNTVSWYQQALGQGPQFIFQYYREEENGRGNFPPRFSGLQFPNYSSELNVNALELDDSALYLCASSSVGVNTEAFFGQGTRLTVV.

This clone was counted a few times. This chain joins TRBV5-6 and TRBJ2-4; weak D call: TRBD1 (5 bases). V lost 3 bases and J lost 15, with 16 bases in between. Germline CDR1 reads SGHDT; CDR2 reads YYEEEE. The CDR3 totals 12 residues. The CDR3 DNA follows: TGTGCCAGCAGCTGGCAAGACAGTCGGGTGTACTTC. It yields the protein CASSWQDSRVYF.

Remarks on this clone: The sample holds other DNA sequences that translate to the same CDR3. The chain joins TRBV18 to TRBJ2-5; D unclear. The V and J ends lost 0 bases and 5 bases respectively, with 4 bases between them. The germline gives CDR1 KGHSH, CDR2 LQKENI. This CDR3 has 12 amino acids. This CDR3 is CASSPPGETQYF. CDR3 nucleotides: TGTGCCAGCTCACCACCTGGGGAGACCCAGTACTTC.

This clone has just one count. The CDR3: CAWSPIRNTIYF. CDR3 DNA: TGTGCCTGGAGTCCCATTCGAAACACCATATATTTT. The rearrangement links TRBV30 to TRBJ1-3; the D is unclear. Between the trimmed V and J ends, which lost 2 bases and 5 bases, there was a span of 7 bases. The CDR3 spans 12 residues. CDR1 GTSNPN and CDR2 SVGIG come from the germline V gene (reference sequence).